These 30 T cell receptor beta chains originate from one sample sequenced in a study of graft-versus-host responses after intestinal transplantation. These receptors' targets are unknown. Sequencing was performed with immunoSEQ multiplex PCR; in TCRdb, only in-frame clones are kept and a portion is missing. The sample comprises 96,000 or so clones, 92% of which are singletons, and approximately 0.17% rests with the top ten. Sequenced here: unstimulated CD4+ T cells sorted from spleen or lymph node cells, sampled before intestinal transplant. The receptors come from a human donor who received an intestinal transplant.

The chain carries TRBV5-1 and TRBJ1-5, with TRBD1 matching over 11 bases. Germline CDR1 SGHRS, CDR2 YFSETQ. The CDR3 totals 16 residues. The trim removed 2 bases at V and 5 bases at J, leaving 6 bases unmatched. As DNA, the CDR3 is TGCGCCAGCAGCTTAGGGACAGGGGGGGTGTATCAGCCCCAGCATTTT. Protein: CASSLGTGGVYQPQHF.

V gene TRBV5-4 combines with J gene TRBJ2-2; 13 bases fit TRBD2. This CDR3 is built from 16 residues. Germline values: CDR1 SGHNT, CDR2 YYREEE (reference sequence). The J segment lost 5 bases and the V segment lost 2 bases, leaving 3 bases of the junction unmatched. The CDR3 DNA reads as TGTGCCAGCAGCTTCGGACTAGCGGGAGAAACCGGGGAGCTGTTTTTT. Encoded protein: CASSFGLAGETGELFF. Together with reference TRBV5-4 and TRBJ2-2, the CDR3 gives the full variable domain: ETGVTQSPTHLIKTRGQQVTLRCSSQSGHNTVSWYQQALGQGPQFIFQYYREEENGRGNFPPRFSGLQFPNYSSELNVNALELDDSALYLCASSFGLAGETGELFFGEGSRLTVL.

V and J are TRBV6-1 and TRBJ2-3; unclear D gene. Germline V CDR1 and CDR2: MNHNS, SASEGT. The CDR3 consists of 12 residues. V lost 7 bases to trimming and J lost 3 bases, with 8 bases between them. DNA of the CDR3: TGTGCCAGCACTCCTAGGACAGATACGCAGTATTTT. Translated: CASTPRTDTQYF.

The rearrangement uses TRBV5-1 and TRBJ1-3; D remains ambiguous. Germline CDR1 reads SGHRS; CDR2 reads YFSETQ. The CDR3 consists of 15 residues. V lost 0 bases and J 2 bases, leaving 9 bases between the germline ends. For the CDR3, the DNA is TGCGCCAGCAGCTTGGCTCCGGGGACTGGAAACACCATATATTTT. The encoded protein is CASSLAPGTGNTIYF.

The CDR3 protein is CASSSPPTSGIDNEQFF. For the CDR3, the DNA is TGTGCCAGCAGTTCCCCCCCGACTAGCGGGATCGACAATGAGCAGTTCTTC. The rearrangement links TRBV28 to TRBJ2-1; 11 bases match TRBD2. This CDR3 is 17 amino acids long. Germline loops: CDR1 MDHEN, CDR2 SYDVKM. The ends lost 4 bases at V and 5 bases at J; junction bases unmatched: 10.

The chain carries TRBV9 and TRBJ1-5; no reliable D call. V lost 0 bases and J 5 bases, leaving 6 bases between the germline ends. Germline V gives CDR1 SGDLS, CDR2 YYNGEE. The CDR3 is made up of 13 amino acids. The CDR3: CASSVALDQPQHF. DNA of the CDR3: TGTGCCAGCAGCGTAGCCCTCGATCAGCCCCAGCATTTT.

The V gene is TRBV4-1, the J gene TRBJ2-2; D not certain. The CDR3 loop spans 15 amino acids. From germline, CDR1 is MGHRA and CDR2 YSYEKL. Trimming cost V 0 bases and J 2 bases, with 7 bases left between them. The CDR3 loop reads CASSQEDSNTGELFF. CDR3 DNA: TGCGCCAGCAGCCAAGAAGATAGCAACACCGGGGAGCTGTTTTTT.

For the CDR3, the DNA is TGTGCCAGCAGCTTAGGACTAGCGGGGCAAGAGACCCAGTACTTC. It is translated as CASSLGLAGQETQYF. The rearrangement uses TRBV5-4 and TRBJ2-5, with 12 bases lining up with TRBD2. CDR1 is SGHNT, CDR2 YYREEE, per germline (reference sequence). The CDR3 covers 15 residues. Trimming cost V 2 bases and J 2 bases; bases outside gene matches: 1.

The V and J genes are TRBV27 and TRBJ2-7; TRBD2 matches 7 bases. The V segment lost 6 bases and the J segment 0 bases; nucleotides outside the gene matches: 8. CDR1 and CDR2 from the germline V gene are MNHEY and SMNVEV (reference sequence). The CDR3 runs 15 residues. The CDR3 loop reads CASSFGLADSYEQYF. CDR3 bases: TGTGCCAGCAGCTTCGGGCTAGCGGACTCCTACGAGCAGTACTTC.

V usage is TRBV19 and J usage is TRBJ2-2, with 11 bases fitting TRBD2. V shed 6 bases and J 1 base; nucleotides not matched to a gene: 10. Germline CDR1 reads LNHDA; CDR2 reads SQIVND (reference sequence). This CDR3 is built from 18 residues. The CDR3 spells CASRSGLAVRKNTGELFF. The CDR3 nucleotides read TGTGCCAGTAGGTCGGGACTAGCGGTCCGGAAGAACACCGGGGAGCTGTTTTTT.

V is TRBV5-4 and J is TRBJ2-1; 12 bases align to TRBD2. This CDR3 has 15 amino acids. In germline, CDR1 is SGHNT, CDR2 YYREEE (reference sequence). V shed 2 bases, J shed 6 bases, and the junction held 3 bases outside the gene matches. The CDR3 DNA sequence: TGTGCCAGCAGCTTTTCACTAGCGGGAGGCAATGAGCAGTTCTTC. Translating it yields CASSFSLAGGNEQFF.

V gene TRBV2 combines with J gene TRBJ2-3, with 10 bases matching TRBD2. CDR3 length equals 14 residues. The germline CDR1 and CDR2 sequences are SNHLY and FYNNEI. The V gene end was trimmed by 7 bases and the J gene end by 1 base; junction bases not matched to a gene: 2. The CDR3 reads CASTGTSGTDTQYF. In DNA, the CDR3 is TGTGCCAGCACCGGGACTAGCGGCACAGATACGCAGTATTTT.

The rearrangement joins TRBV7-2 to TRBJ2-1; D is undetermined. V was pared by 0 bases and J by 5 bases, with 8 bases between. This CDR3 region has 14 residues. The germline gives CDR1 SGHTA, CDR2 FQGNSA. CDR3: CASSLARLDNEQFF. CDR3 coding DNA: TGTGCCAGCAGCTTAGCCCGACTGGACAATGAGCAGTTCTTC.

The CDR3 reads CASSHTSGRGQYF. The CDR3 bases are TGTGCCAGCAGCCACACTAGCGGGAGAGGGCAGTATTTT. The chain recombines TRBV7-2 with TRBJ2-3; 11 positions agree with TRBD2. CDR1 is SGHTA and CDR2 is FQGNSA in the germline V gene. CDR3 size: 13 residues. V was clipped by 5 bases and J by 11 bases; unmatched bases: 6.

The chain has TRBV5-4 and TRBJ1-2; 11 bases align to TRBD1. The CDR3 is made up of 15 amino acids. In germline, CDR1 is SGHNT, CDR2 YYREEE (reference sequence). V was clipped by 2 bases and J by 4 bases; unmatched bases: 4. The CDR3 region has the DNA TGTGCCAGCAGCTTTGGACAGGGGGCGGGCTATGGCTACACCTTC. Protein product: CASSFGQGAGYGYTF.

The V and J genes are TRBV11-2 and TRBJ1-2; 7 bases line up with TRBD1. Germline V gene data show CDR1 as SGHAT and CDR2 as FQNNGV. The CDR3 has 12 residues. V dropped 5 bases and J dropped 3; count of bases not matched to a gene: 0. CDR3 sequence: CASSDRDYGYTF. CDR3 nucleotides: TGTGCCAGCAGCGACAGGGACTATGGCTACACCTTC.

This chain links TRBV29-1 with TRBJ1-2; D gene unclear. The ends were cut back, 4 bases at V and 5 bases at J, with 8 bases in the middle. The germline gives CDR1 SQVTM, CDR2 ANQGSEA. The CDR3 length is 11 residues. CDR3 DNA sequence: TGCAGCGTTGGTACAGTTTATGGCTACACCTTC. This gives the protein CSVGTVYGYTF.

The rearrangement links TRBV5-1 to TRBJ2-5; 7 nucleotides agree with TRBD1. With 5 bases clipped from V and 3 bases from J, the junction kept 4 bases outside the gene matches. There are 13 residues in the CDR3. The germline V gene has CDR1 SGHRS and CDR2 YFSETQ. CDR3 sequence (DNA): TGCGCCAGCAGAGGAACAGGGGAAGAGACCCAGTACTTC. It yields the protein CASRGTGEETQYF.

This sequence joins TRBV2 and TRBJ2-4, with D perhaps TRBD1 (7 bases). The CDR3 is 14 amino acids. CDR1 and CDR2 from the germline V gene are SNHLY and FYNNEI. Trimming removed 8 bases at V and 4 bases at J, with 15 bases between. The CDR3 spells CASGGGGQKNIQYF. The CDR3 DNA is TGTGCCAGCGGAGGGGGCGGGCAGAAAAACATTCAGTACTTC.

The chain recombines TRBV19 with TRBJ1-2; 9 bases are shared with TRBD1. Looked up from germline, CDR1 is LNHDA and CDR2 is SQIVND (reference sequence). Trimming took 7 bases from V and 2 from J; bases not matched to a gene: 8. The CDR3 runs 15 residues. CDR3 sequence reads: CASIPPGQGNYGYTF. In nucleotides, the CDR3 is TGTGCCAGTATCCCCCCGGGACAGGGCAACTATGGCTACACCTTC.

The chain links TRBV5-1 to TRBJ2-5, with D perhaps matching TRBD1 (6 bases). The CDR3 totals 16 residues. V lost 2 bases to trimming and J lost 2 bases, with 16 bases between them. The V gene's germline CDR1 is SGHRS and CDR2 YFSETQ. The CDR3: CASSFLTGATQETQYF. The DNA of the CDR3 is TGCGCCAGCAGCTTTTTGACAGGAGCAACGCAAGAGACCCAGTACTTC. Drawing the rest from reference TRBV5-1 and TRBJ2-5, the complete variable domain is KAGVTQTPRYLIKTRGQQVTLSCSPISGHRSVSWYQQTPGQGLQFLFEYFSETQRNKGNFPGRFSGRQFSNSRSEMNVSTLELGDSALYLCASSFLTGATQETQYFGPGTRLLVL.

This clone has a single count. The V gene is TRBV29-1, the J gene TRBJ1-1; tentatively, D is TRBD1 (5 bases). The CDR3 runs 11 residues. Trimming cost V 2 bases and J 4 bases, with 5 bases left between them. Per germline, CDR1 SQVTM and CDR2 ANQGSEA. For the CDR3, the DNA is TGCAGCGTTGAACAGGGCACTGAAGCTTTCTTT. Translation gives CSVEQGTEAFF.

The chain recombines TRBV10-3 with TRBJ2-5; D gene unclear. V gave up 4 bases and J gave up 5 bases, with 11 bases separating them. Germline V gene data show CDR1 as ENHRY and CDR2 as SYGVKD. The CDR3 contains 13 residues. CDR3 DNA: TGTGCCATCAGTGGCTCGACTCGGGAGACCCAGTACTTC. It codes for CAISGSTRETQYF.

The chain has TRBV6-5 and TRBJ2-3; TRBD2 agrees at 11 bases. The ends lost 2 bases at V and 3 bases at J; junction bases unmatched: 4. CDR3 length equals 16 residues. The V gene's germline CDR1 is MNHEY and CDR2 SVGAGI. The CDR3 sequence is CASSYAASGGTDTQYF. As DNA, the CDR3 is TGTGCCAGCAGTTACGCGGCTAGCGGGGGGACAGATACGCAGTATTTT.

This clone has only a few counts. The DNA of the CDR3 is TGTGCCAGTACCCTCTCGACAGGTTTTAGGGGGTCACCCCTCCACTTT. Its translation is CASTLSTGFRGSPLHF. This rearrangement joins TRBV19 to TRBJ1-6, with D possibly TRBD1 on 6 matching bases. V was clipped by 7 bases and J by 10 bases, with 23 bases between them. The CDR3 spans 16 residues. Germline CDR1 reads LNHDA; CDR2 reads SQIVND (reference sequence).

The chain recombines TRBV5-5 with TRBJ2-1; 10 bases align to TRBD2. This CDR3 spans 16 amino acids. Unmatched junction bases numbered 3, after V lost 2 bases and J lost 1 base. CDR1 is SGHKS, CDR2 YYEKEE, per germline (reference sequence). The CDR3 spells CASSLAGGGSYNEQFF. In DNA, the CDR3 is TGTGCCAGCAGCTTAGCGGGAGGGGGATCCTACAATGAGCAGTTCTTC.

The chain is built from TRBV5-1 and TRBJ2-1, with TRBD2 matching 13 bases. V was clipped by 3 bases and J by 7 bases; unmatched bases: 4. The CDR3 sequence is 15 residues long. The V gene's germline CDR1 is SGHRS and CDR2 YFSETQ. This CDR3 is CASSYGTSGDNEQFF. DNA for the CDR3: TGCGCCAGCAGCTACGGGACTAGCGGGGATAATGAGCAGTTCTTC.

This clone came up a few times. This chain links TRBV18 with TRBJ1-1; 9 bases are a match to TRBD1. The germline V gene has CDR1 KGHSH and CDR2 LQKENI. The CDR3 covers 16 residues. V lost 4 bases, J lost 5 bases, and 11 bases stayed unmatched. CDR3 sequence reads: CASSRRPGQGGTEAFF. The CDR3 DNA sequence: TGTGCCAGCTCACGACGCCCGGGACAGGGAGGGACTGAAGCTTTCTTT.

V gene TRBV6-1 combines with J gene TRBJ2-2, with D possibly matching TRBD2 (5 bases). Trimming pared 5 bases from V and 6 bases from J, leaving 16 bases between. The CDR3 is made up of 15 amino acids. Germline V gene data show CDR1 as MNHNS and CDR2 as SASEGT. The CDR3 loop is CASSPLAVGAGELFF. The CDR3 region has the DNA TGTGCCAGCAGTCCTTTGGCAGTCGGGGCCGGGGAGCTGTTTTTT.

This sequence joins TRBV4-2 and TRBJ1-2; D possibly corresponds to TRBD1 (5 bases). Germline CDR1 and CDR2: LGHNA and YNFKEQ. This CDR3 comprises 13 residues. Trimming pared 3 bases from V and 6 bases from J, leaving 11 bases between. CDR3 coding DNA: TGTGCCAGCAGCCAGACGGGGGAAGATGGCTACACCTTC. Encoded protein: CASSQTGEDGYTF.